The next 19 T cell receptor beta chains were all read from a single sample in a study of a mutant IDH1 vaccine in newly diagnosed glioma. The time point is: baseline, week 1 (first vaccination visit). Regarding treatment: pre-vaccination baseline after standard-of-care therapy. Libraries were prepared by immunoSEQ multiplex PCR; TCRdb keeps only in-frame clonotypes and omits some of them. This sample yields some 100,000 clones, of which 83% are seen a single time; 6% to 9.5% belongs to the top ten. This specimen consisted of PBMCs, obtained from a glioma patient treated with radiotherapy, temozolomide or both. The receptors were sampled from a woman in her 50s with glioma.

The chain employs TRBV27 and TRBJ1-4; D may be TRBD1 (5 bases). CDR1 and CDR2 (germline): MNHEY, SMNVEV (reference sequence). CDR3 length: 14 amino acids. Trimming took 3 bases from V and 5 from J, leaving 10 bases between them. As DNA, the CDR3 is TGTGCCAGCAGTTTTTTGGGACCAAATGAAAAACTGTTTTTT. Translated: CASSFLGPNEKLFF.

V gene TRBV6-1 combines with J gene TRBJ1-2; no definite D call. Germline V gene lookup returns CDR1 MNHNS and CDR2 SASEGT. Trimming removed 1 base at V and 8 bases at J, with 8 bases between. The CDR3 totals 12 residues. CDR3 sequence (DNA): TGTGCCAGCAGTGAAGTCCCCATAGGCTACACCTTC. Its translation: CASSEVPIGYTF.

The rearrangement uses TRBV9 and TRBJ1-2; possibly TRBD1 for D (6 bases). The ends were cut back, 2 bases at V and 4 bases at J, with 12 bases in the middle. This CDR3 has 14 residues. Germline CDR1 reads SGDLS; CDR2 reads YYNGEE. CDR3 protein: CASSVLQGGYGYTF. The DNA for the CDR3 is TGTGCCAGCAGCGTCTTACAGGGAGGCTATGGCTACACCTTC.

The rearrangement joins TRBV28 to TRBJ2-3, with a possible D match to TRBD2 (6 bases). V gave up 5 bases and J gave up 4 bases, with 13 bases separating them. The CDR3 has 14 amino acids. Germline CDR1 is MDHEN and CDR2 is SYDVKM. CDR3 protein: CASSPGTFSDTQYF. CDR3 DNA: TGTGCCAGCAGTCCGGGGACTTTCTCAGATACGCAGTATTTT.

This chain links TRBV30 with TRBJ2-7; no clear D. Germline CDR1 and CDR2: GTSNPN and SVGIG (reference sequence). The CDR3 is 14 amino acids. Trimming took off 5 bases at V and 0 bases at J, with 14 bases between the two ends. Here the CDR3 DNA reads TGTGCCTGGCTTCCGCCATCTAACTCCTACGAGCAGTACTTC. It codes for CAWLPPSNSYEQYF.

This clone was seen only a few times. The rearrangement joins TRBV19 to TRBJ1-3; 7 nucleotides agree with TRBD1. This CDR3 has 13 amino acids. With 10 bases clipped from V and 1 base from J, the junction kept 4 bases outside the gene matches. CDR1 is LNHDA, CDR2 SQIVND, per germline (reference sequence). CDR3 loop: CATSTGSGNTIYF. CDR3 DNA: TGTGCCACCTCGACAGGGTCTGGAAACACCATATATTTT.

The chain recombines TRBV18 with TRBJ2-5; D is uncertain. CDR3 length equals 13 residues. V was cut by 2 bases and J by 6 bases, with 10 bases left in between. CDR1 is KGHSH, CDR2 LQKENI, per germline. The CDR3 DNA is TGTGCCAGCTCACCAGGGGTAGCAAAGACCCAGTACTTC. As protein: CASSPGVAKTQYF.

The genes are TRBV7-8 and TRBJ1-5; TRBD1 matches at 9 bases. This CDR3 has 19 amino acids. The V gene's germline CDR1 is SGHVS and CDR2 FQNEAQ. V shed 5 bases and J 6 bases; nucleotides not matched to a gene: 20. This chain's CDR3 is CASSLNRPWGQGRSQPQHF. The CDR3 DNA reads TGTGCCAGCAGCCTTAATCGACCGTGGGGACAGGGAAGGAGTCAGCCCCAGCATTTT.

This clone occurred a few times. This sequence joins TRBV14 and TRBJ2-7, with no clear D. The V and J ends lost 3 bases and 6 bases respectively, with 9 bases between them. CDR1 is SGHDN and CDR2 is FVKESK in the germline V gene. The CDR3 spans 12 residues. The CDR3 DNA reads TGTGCCAGCAGCCATAACTCCGTCGAGCAGTACTTC. Translation gives CASSHNSVEQYF. The full variable domain, its missing parts supplied by reference TRBV14 and TRBJ2-7, is EAGVTQFPSHSVIEKGQTVTLRCDPISGHDNLYWYRRVMGKEIKFLLHFVKESKQDESGMPNNRFLAERTGGTYSTLKVQPAELEDSGVYFCASSHNSVEQYFGPGTRLTVT.

The genes are TRBV4-2 and TRBJ2-1; D possibly corresponds to TRBD2 (6 bases). The CDR3 contains 16 residues. V was clipped by 4 bases and J by 7 bases, with 20 bases between them. Germline V gives CDR1 LGHNA, CDR2 YNFKEQ. CDR3 in amino acids: CASSRPDGAGQNEQFF. The CDR3, as DNA: TGTGCCAGCAGCCGACCCGACGGGGCGGGGCAAAATGAGCAGTTCTTC.

The chain links TRBV7-9 to TRBJ2-7, with 10 nucleotides matching TRBD1. This CDR3 spans 15 amino acids. Germline V CDR1 and CDR2: SEHNR, FQNEAQ (reference sequence). Trimming cost V 3 bases and J 4 bases; bases outside gene matches: 6. This chain's CDR3 is CASSFPGQGSYEQYF. The DNA for the CDR3 is TGTGCCAGCAGCTTTCCGGGACAGGGGAGTTACGAGCAGTACTTC. Drawing the rest from reference TRBV7-9 and TRBJ2-7, the complete variable domain is DTGVSQNPRHKITKRGQNVTFRCDPISEHNRLYWYRQTLGQGPEFLTYFQNEAQLEKSRLLSDRFSAERPKGSFSTLEIQRTEQGDSAMYLCASSFPGQGSYEQYFGPGTRLTVT.

This chain connects TRBV28 to TRBJ1-1; no firm D call. The germline V gene encodes CDR1 MDHEN and CDR2 SYDVKM. V was cut by 5 bases and J by 1 base, with 11 bases left in between. The CDR3 spans 14 residues. CDR3 bases: TGTGCCAGCAGTCTCTCCTATACGAACACTGAAGCTTTCTTT. It encodes CASSLSYTNTEAFF. Supplemented by reference TRBV28 and TRBJ1-1, the full variable domain reads DVKVTQSSRYLVKRTGEKVFLECVQDMDHENMFWYRQDPGLGLRLIYFSYDVKMKEKGDIPEGYSVSREKKERFSLILESASTNQTSMYLCASSLSYTNTEAFFGQGTRLTVV.

The chain recombines TRBV2 with TRBJ2-7, with a tentative D call TRBD1 (7 bases). The germline V gene has CDR1 SNHLY and CDR2 FYNNEI. This CDR3 region has 16 residues. Trimming took off 4 bases at V and 7 bases at J, with 23 bases between the two ends. The CDR3 loop is CASSGNGVRGVREQYF. The CDR3 DNA reads as TGTGCCAGCAGTGGGAACGGCGTCAGGGGGGTGAGGGAGCAGTACTTC.

The chain couples TRBV5-4 to TRBJ1-5; 7 positions agree with TRBD1. The CDR3 contains 13 residues. Looked up from germline, CDR1 is SGHNT and CDR2 is YYREEE (reference sequence). V was clipped by 4 bases and J by 7 bases; unmatched bases: 5. This CDR3 reads CASSPQGGQPQHF. CDR3 in DNA: TGTGCCAGCAGCCCTCAAGGGGGCCAGCCCCAGCATTTT. Together with reference TRBV5-4 and TRBJ1-5, the CDR3 gives the full variable domain: ETGVTQSPTHLIKTRGQQVTLRCSSQSGHNTVSWYQQALGQGPQFIFQYYREEENGRGNFPPRFSGLQFPNYSSELNVNALELDDSALYLCASSPQGGQPQHFGDGTRLSIL.

The rearrangement uses TRBV9 and TRBJ1-1; 9 nucleotides match TRBD1. CDR1 is SGDLS, CDR2 YYNGEE, per germline. The length of the CDR3 is 15 residues. With 3 bases clipped from V and 1 base from J, the junction kept 4 bases outside the gene matches. The CDR3 loop is CASSDLGQGNTEAFF. The CDR3 region has the DNA TGTGCCAGCAGCGATTTGGGACAGGGGAACACTGAAGCTTTCTTT.

This clone was seen only a few times. The V gene is TRBV25-1, the J gene TRBJ1-6; D is unresolved. V was clipped by 1 base and J by 5 bases, with 9 bases between them. The length of the CDR3 is 15 residues. The V gene's germline CDR1 is MGHDK and CDR2 SYGVNS. The CDR3 DNA reads TGTGCCAGCAGTGAATCCCGGGTCAATAATTCACCCCTCCACTTT. This codes for CASSESRVNNSPLHF.

The chain links TRBV6-5 to TRBJ1-1; D remains unclear. The germline gives CDR1 MNHEY, CDR2 SVGAGI. CDR3 length equals 13 residues. Trimming removed 4 bases at V and 0 bases at J, with 6 bases between. The CDR3 nucleotides are TGTGCCAGCAGTTTCGAGATGAACACTGAAGCTTTCTTT. Translating gives CASSFEMNTEAFF.

This chain links TRBV10-1 with TRBJ1-5; the D gene is possibly TRBD1 (6 bases). The germline gives CDR1 WNHNN, CDR2 SYGVQD (reference sequence). Trimming stripped 7 bases from V and 1 base from J, with 14 bases between. This CDR3 is 15 amino acids long. For the CDR3, the DNA is TGCGCCAGCAAGGACGGGACAACCAGCAATCAGCCCCAGCATTTT. Protein product: CASKDGTTSNQPQHF.

This clone was recorded only once. The genes are TRBV4-1 and TRBJ2-1; 10 nucleotides match TRBD2. From germline, CDR1 is MGHRA and CDR2 YSYEKL. The CDR3 is 16 amino acids. V shed 1 base, J shed 4 bases, and the junction held 4 bases outside the gene matches. This chain's CDR3 is CASSQGSGGDYNEQFF. The CDR3 nucleotides are TGCGCCAGCAGCCAAGGGAGCGGGGGGGATTACAATGAGCAGTTCTTC.